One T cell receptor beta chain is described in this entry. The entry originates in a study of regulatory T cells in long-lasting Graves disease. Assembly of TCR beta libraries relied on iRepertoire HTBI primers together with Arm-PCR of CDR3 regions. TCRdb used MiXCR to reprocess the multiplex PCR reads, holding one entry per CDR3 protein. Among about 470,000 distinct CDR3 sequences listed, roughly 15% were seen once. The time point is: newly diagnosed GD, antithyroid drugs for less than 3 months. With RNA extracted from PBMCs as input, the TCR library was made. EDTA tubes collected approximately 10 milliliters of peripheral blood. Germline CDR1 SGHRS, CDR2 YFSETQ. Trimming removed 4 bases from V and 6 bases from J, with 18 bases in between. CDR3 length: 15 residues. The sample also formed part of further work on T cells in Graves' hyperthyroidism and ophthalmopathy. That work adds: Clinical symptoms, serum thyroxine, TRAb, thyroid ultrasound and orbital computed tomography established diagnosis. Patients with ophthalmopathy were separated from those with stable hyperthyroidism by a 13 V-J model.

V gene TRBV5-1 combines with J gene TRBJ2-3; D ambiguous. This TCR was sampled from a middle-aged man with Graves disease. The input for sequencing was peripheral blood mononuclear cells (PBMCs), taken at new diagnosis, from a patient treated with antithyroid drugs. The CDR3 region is CASSSDSPRWDTQYF. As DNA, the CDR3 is TGCGCCAGCAGCAGCGACTCCCCGAGATGGGATACGCAGTATTTT.